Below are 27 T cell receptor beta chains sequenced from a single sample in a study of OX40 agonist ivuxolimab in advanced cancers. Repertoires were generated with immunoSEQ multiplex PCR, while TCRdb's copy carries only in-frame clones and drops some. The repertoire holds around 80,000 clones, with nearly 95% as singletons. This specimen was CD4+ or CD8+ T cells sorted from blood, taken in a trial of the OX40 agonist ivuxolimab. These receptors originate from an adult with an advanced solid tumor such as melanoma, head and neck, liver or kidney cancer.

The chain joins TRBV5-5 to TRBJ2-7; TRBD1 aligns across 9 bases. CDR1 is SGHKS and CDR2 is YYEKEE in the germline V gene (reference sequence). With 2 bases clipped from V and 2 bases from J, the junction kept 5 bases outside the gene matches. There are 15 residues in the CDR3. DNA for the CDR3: TGTGCCAGCAGCTTCCAGGACAGGGGTCCCTACGAGCAGTACTTC. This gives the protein CASSFQDRGPYEQYF. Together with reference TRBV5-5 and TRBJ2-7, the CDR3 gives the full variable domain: DAGVTQSPTHLIKTRGQQVTLRCSPISGHKSVSWYQQVLGQGPQFIFQYYEKEERGRGNFPDRFSARQFPNYSSELNVNALLLGDSALYLCASSFQDRGPYEQYFGPGTRLTVT.

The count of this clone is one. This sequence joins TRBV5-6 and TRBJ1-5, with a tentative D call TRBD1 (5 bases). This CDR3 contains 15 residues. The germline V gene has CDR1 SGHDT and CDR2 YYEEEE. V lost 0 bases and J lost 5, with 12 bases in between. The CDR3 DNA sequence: TGTGCCAGCAGCTTGGCCCTCCGGGGGGATCAGCCCCAGCATTTT. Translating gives CASSLALRGDQPQHF.

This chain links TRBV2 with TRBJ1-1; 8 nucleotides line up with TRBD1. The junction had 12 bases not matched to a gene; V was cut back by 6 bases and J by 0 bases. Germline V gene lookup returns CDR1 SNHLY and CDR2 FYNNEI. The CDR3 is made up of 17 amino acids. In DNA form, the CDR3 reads TGTGCCAGCAGGGGGGTAGGGACAGGATTAATGAACACTGAAGCTTTCTTT. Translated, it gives CASRGVGTGLMNTEAFF.

Here the CDR3 reads CASSLVVGGTGELFF. CDR3 nucleotide sequence: TGTGCCAGCAGCTTAGTGGTTGGGGGAACCGGGGAGCTGTTTTTT. The rearrangement joins TRBV7-9 to TRBJ2-2, with D tentatively TRBD1 or TRBD2 (5 bases each). The CDR3 loop spans 15 amino acids. The germline V gene encodes CDR1 SEHNR and CDR2 FQNEAQ (reference sequence). V lost 1 base, J lost 5 bases, and 11 bases lay in between. The whole variable domain, remainder taken from reference TRBV7-9 and TRBJ2-2, is DTGVSQNPRHKITKRGQNVTFRCDPISEHNRLYWYRQTLGQGPEFLTYFQNEAQLEKSRLLSDRFSAERPKGSFSTLEIQRTEQGDSAMYLCASSLVVGGTGELFFGEGSRLTVL.

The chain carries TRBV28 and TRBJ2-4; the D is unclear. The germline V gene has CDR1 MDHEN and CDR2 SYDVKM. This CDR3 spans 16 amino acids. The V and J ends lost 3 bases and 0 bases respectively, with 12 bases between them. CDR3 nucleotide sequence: TGTGCCAGCAGTTTCTCGACGGAACTAGCCAAAAACATTCAGTACTTC. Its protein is CASSFSTELAKNIQYF.

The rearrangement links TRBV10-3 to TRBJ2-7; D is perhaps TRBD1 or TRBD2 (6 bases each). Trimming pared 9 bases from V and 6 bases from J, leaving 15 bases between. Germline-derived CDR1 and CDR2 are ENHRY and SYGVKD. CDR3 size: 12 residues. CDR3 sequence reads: CAISYGGPEQYF. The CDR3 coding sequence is TGTGCCATATCCTACGGGGGCCCCGAGCAGTACTTC.

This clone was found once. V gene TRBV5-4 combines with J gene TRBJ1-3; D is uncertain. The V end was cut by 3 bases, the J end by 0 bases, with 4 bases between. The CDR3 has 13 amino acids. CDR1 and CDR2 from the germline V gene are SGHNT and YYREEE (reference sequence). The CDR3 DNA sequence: TGTGCCAGCAGCTCATACTCTGGAAACACCATATATTTT. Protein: CASSSYSGNTIYF. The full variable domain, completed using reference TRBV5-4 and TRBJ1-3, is ETGVTQSPTHLIKTRGQQVTLRCSSQSGHNTVSWYQQALGQGPQFIFQYYREEENGRGNFPPRFSGLQFPNYSSELNVNALELDDSALYLCASSSYSGNTIYFGEGSWLTVV.

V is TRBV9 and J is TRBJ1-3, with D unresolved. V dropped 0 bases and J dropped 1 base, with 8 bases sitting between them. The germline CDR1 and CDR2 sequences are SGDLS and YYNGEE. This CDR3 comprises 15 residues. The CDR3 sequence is CASSVGQASGNTIYF. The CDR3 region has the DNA TGTGCCAGCAGCGTAGGGCAGGCTTCTGGAAACACCATATATTTT.

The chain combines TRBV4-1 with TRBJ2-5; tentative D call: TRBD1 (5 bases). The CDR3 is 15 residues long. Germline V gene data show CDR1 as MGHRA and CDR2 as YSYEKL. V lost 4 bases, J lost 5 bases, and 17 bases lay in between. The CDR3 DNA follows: TGCGCCAGCAGCCGTCAAGGGGCAGGGCGGGAGACCCAGTACTTC. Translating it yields CASSRQGAGRETQYF.

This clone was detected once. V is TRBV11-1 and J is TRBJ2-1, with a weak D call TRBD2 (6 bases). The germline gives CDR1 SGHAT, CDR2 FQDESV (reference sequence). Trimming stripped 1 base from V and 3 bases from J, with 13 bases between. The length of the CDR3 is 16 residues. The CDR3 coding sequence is TGTGCCAGCAGCTTAGTCTCCGGGACTTTCTACAATGAGCAGTTCTTC. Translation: CASSLVSGTFYNEQFF.

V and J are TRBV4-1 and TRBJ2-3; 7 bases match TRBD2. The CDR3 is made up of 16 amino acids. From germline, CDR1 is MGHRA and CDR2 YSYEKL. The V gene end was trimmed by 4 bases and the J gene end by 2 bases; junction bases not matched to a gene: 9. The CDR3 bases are TGCGCCAGCAGCCCCATGGCGGGGGACCCCACAGATACGCAGTATTTT. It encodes CASSPMAGDPTDTQYF.

The DNA of the CDR3 is TGTGCCAGTGGTAGACTAAGGGGAGACTATGGCTACACCTTC. Translation gives CASGRLRGDYGYTF. This chain uses TRBV19 with TRBJ1-2, with D perhaps matching TRBD1 (5 bases). CDR1 and CDR2 from the germline V gene are LNHDA and SQIVND (reference sequence). Trimming cost V 8 bases and J 3 bases, with 16 bases left between them. The length of the CDR3 is 14 residues.

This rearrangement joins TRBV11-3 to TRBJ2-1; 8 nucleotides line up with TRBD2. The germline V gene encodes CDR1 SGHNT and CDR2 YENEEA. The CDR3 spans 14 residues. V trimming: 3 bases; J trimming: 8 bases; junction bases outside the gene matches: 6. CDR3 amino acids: CASSFGGRIYEQFF. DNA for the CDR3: TGTGCCAGCAGCTTTGGCGGGAGGATCTATGAGCAGTTCTTC.

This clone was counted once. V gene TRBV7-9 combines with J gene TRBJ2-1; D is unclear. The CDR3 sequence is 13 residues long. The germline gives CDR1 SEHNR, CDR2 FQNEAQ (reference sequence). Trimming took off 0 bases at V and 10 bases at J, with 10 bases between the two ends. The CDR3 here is CASSLAGAVEQFF. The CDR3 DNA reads TGTGCCAGCAGCTTAGCAGGAGCCGTGGAGCAGTTCTTC.

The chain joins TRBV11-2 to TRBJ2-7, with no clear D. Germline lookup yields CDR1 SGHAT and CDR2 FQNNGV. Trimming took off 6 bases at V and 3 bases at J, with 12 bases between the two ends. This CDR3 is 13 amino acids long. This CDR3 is CASRRWSDYEQYF. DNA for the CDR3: TGTGCCAGCAGGCGATGGTCAGACTACGAGCAGTACTTC.

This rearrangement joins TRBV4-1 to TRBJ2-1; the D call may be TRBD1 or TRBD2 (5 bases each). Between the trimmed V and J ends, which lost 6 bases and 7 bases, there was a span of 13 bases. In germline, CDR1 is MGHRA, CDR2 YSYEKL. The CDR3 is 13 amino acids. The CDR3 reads CASSLWGLNEQFF. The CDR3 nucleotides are TGCGCCAGCAGTCTTTGGGGGTTGAATGAGCAGTTCTTC.

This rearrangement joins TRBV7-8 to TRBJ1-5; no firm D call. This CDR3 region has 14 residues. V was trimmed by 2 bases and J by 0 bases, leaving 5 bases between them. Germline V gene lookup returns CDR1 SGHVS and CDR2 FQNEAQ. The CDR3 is CASSLQTSNQPQHF. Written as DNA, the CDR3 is TGTGCCAGCAGCTTACAGACTAGCAATCAGCCCCAGCATTTT.

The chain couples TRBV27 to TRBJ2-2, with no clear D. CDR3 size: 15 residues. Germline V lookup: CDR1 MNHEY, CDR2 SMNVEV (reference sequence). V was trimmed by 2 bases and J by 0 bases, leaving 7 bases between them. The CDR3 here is CASSLGVTNTGELFF. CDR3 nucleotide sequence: TGTGCCAGCAGTTTAGGGGTCACGAACACCGGGGAGCTGTTTTTT.

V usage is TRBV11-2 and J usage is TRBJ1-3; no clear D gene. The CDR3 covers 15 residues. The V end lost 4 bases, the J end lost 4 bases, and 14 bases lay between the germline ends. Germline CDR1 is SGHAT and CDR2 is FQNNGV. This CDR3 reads CASSSDGIFGNTIYF. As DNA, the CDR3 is TGTGCCAGCAGCTCGGACGGGATTTTCGGAAACACCATATATTTT.

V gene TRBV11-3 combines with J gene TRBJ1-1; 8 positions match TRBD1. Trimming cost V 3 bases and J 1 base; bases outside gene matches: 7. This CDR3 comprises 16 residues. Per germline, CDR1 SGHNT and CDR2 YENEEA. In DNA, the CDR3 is TGTGCCAGCAGCTTGGGGACAGGCTCTCCGAACACTGAAGCTTTCTTT. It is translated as CASSLGTGSPNTEAFF.

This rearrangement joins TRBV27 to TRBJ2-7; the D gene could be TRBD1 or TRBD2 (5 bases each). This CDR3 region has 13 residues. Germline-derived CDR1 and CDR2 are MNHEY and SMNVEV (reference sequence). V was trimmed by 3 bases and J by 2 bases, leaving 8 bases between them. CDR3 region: CASSLLGAYEQYF. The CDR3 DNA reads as TGTGCCAGCAGTTTGCTGGGGGCCTACGAGCAGTACTTC.

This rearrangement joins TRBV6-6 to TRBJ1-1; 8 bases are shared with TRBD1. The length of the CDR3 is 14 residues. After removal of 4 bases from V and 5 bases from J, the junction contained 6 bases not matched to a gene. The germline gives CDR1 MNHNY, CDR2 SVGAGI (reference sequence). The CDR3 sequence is CASSSGQVETEAFF. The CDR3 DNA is TGTGCCAGCAGTTCGGGACAGGTAGAGACTGAAGCTTTCTTT.

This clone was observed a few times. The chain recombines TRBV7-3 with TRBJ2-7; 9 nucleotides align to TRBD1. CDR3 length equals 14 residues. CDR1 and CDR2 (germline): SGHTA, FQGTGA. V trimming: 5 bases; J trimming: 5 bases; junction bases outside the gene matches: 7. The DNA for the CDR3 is TGTGCCAGCAGCCCACATGGGACAGGGAACGAGCAGTACTTC. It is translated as CASSPHGTGNEQYF.

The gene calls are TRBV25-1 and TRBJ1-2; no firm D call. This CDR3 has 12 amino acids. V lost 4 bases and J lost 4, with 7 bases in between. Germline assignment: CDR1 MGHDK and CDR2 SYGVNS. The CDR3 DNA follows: TGTGCCAGCAGTGGGAACCCCTATGGCTACACCTTC. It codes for CASSGNPYGYTF.

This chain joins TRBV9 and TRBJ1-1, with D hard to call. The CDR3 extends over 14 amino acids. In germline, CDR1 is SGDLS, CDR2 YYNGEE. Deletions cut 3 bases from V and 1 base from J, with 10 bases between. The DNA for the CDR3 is TGTGCCAGCAGCGGACGGACGGGGAACACTGAAGCTTTCTTT. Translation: CASSGRTGNTEAFF. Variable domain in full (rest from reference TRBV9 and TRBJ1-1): DSGVTQTPKHLITATGQRVTLRCSPRSGDLSVYWYQQSLDQGLQFLIQYYNGEERAKGNILERFSAQQFPDLHSELNLSSLELGDSALYFCASSGRTGNTEAFFGQGTRLTVV.

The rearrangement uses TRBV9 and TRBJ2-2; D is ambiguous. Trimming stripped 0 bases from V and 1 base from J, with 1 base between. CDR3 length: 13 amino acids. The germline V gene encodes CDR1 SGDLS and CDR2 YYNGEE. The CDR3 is CASSVENTGELFF. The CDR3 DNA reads TGTGCCAGCAGCGTAGAGAACACCGGGGAGCTGTTTTTT.

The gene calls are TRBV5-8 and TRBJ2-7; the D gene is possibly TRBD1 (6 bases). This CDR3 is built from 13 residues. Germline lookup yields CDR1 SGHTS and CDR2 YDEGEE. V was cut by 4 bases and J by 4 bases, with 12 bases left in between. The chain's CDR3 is CASSGQNPYEQYF. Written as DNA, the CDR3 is TGTGCCAGCAGCGGACAGAATCCTTACGAGCAGTACTTC.